This paragraph reports one T cell receptor beta chain. In patients aged 18 to 65, hyperthyroidism was newly diagnosed, with duration under 2 months. In making diagnoses, clinical symptoms, serum thyroxine and TRAb, thyroid ultrasound and orbital computed tomography were all used. Amplified TCR beta CDR3 regions came from RNA transcripts. TCR CDR3 underwent first-round RT-PCR with the HTBI primer set. TCRdb passed the multiplex PCR reads through MiXCR, listing each CDR3 protein once. The data show under 200,000 distinct CDR3 sequences, 8% to 9.5% seen once. This record comes from a study of T cells in Graves' hyperthyroidism and ophthalmopathy. Overall study: Any treatment followed the collection of peripheral blood at initial diagnosis.

The sequenced sample consisted of blood. The source of this sequence is a woman in her late teens or twenties with Graves' hyperthyroidism that later progressed to Graves' ophthalmopathy.

This chain's CDR3 is CASSQDGGTELDPTNEKLFF. CDR3 nucleotides: TGTGCCAGCAGCCAAGATGGGGGGACAGAATTAGATCCAACTAATGAAAAACTGTTTTTT. This chain connects TRBV14 to TRBJ1-4; 7 bases agree with TRBD1. The CDR3 runs to 20 residues. Germline lookup yields CDR1 SGHDN and CDR2 FVKESK. V was pared by 0 bases and J by 0 bases, with 13 bases of the junction left unmatched.